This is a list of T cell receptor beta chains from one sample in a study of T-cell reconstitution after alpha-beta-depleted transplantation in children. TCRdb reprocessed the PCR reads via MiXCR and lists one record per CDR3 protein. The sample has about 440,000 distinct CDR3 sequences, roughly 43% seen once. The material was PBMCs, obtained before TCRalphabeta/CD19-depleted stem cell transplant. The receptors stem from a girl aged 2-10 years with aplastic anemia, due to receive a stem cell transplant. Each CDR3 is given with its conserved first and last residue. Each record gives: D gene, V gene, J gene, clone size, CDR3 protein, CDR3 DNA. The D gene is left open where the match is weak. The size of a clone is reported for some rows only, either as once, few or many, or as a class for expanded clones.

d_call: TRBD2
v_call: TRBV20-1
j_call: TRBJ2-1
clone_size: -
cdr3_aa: CSATGLAAFGSYNEQFF
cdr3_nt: TGCAGTGCTACAGGACTAGCGGCCTTTGGCTCCTACAATGAGCAGTTCTTC

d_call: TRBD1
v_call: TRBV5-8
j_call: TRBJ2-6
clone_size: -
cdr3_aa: CASSLNSGTATSGANVLTF
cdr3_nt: TGTGCCAGCAGCTTGAATAGTGGGACAGCCACTTCTGGGGCCAACGTCCTGACTTTC

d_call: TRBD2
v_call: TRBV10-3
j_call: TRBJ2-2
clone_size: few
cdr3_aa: CAISDRLAGVTGELFF
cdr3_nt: TGTGCCATCAGTGATCGGCTAGCGGGTGTCACCGGGGAGCTGTTTTTT

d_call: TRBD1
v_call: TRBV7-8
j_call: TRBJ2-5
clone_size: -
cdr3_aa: CASSSDREQETQYF
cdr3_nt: TGTGCCAGCAGCTCCGACAGGGAGCAAGAGACCCAGTACTTC

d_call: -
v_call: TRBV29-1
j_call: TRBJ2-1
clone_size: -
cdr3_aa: CSVRTDNIEQFF
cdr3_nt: TGCAGCGTGCGGACAGATAACATAGAGCAGTTCTTC

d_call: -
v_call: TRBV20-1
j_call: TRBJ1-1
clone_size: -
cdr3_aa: CSARPGADTEAFF
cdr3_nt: TGCAGTGCTAGACCCGGGGCGGACACTGAAGCTTTCTTT

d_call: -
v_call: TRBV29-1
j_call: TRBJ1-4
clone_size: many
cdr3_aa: CSVAPGATNEKLFF
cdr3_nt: TGCAGCGTGGCCCCGGGGGCCACTAATGAAAAACTGTTTTTT

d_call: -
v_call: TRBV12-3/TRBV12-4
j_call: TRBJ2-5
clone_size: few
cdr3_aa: CASSLAPGFQETQYF
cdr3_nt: TGTGCCAGCAGTTTAGCGCCGGGGTTCCAAGAGACCCAGTACTTC

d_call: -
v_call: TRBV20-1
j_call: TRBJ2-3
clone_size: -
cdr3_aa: CSARVGGGDTQYF
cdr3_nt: TGCAGTGCTAGAGTTGGAGGAGGGGATACGCAGTATTTT

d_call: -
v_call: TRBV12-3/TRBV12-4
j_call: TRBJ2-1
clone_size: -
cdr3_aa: CASSPTAEDRNEQFF
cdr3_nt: TGTGCCAGCAGTCCTACAGCGGAGGACCGGAATGAGCAGTTCTTC

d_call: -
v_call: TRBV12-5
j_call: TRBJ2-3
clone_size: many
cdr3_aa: CASGLKGSTDTQYF
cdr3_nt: TGTGCTAGTGGTTTGAAGGGGAGCACAGATACGCAGTATTTT

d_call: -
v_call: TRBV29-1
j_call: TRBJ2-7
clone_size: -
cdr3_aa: CSVEDQLAANPYPTYEQYF
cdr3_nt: TGCAGCGTTGAAGATCAGCTGGCAGCTAACCCCTATCCGACCTACGAGCAGTACTTC

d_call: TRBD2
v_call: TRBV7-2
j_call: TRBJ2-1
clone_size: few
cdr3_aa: CASSQVGGRAYNEQFF
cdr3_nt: TGTGCCAGCAGCCAGGTGGGAGGGAGGGCCTACAATGAGCAGTTCTTC

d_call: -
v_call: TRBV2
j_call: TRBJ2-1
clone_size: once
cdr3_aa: CASSERLSNEQFF
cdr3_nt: TGTGCCAGCAGTGAAAGGCTTAGTAATGAGCAGTTCTTC

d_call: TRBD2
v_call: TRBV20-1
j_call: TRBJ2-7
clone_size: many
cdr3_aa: CSARRPGLAGVSSYEQYF
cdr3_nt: TGCAGTGCCAGACGCCCGGGACTAGCGGGGGTATCATCCTACGAGCAGTACTTC

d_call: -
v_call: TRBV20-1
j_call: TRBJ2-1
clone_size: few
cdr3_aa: CSVPGELNEQFF
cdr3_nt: TGCAGTGTGCCCGGGGAGCTCAATGAGCAGTTCTTC

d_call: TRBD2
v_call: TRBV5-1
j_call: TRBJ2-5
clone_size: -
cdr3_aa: CASSLGGTSSETQYF
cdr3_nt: TGCGCCAGCAGCTTGGGCGGGACTAGTTCCGAGACCCAGTACTTC

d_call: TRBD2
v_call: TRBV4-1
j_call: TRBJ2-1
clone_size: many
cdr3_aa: CASSQVGSGFYNEQFF
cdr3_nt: TGCGCCAGCAGCCAAGTGGGTAGCGGGTTTTACAATGAGCAGTTCTTC

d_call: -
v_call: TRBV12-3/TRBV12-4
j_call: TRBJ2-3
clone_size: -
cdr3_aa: CASKVGPSTDTQYF
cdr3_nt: TGTGCCAGCAAAGTCGGACCAAGCACAGATACGCAGTATTTT

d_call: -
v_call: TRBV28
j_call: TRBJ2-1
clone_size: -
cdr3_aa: CASSLEGFEQFF
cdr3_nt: TGTGCCAGCAGTTTGGAGGGGTTTGAGCAGTTCTTC

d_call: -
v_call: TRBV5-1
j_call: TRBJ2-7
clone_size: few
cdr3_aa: CASSSGTQLGEQYF
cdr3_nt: TGCGCCAGCAGCTCCGGGACCCAGCTGGGAGAGCAGTACTTC

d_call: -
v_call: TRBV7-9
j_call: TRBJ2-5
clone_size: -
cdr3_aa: CASSPGRVFQETQYF
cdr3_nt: TGTGCCAGCAGCCCCGGGCGGGTTTTCCAAGAGACCCAGTACTTC

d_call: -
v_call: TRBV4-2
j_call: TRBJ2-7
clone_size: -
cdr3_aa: CASSQEGGSSYEQYF
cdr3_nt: TGTGCCAGCAGCCAAGAGGGGGGAAGCTCCTACGAGCAGTACTTC

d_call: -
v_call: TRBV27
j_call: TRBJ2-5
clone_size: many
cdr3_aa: CASSFRGETQYF
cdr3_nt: TGTGCCAGCAGTTTTCGGGGGGAGACCCAGTACTTC

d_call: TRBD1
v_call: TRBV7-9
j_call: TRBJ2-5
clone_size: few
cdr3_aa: CASSGQGSYF
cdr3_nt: TGTGCCAGCAGCGGACAGGGGTCGTACTTC

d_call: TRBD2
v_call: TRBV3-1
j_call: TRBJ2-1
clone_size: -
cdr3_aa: CASISSGSYEQFF
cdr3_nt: TGTGCCAGCATCTCTAGCGGGAGCTATGAGCAGTTCTTC

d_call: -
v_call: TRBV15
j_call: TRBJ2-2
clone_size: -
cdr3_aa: CATSRAPSSREGTGELFF
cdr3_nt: TGTGCCACCAGCAGAGCCCCTTCTTCCAGGGAAGGAACCGGGGAGCTGTTTTTT

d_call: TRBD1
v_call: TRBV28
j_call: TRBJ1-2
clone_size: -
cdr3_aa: CASSSPSGQGRGYTF
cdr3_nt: TGTGCCAGCAGTTCACCCTCTGGACAGGGGAGAGGCTACACCTTC

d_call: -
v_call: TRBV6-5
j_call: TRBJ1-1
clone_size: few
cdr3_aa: CASSYRGEAFF
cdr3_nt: TGTGCCAGCAGTTATCGGGGGGAAGCTTTCTTT

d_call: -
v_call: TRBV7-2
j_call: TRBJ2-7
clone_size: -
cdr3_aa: CASTLGSYEQYF
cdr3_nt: TGTGCCAGCACCCTGGGTTCCTACGAGCAGTACTTC

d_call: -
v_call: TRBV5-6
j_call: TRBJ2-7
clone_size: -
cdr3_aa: CASSLASVRTYEQYF
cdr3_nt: TGTGCCAGCAGCTTGGCGTCAGTCAGAACCTACGAGCAGTACTTC

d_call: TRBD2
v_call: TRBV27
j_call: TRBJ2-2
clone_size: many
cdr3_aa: CASSLRGLGSNTGELFF
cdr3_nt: TGTGCCAGCAGTTTAAGGGGACTAGGCTCGAACACCGGGGAGCTGTTTTTT

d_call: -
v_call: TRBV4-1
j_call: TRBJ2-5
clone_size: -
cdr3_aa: CASSQDREGRETQYF
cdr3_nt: TGCGCCAGCAGCCAAGATCGGGAAGGGAGGGAGACCCAGTACTTC

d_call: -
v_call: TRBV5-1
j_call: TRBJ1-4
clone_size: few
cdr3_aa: CASSWATNEKLFF
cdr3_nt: TGCGCCAGCAGCTGGGCAACTAATGAAAAACTGTTTTTT

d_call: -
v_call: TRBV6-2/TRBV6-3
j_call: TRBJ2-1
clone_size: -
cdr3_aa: CASSLTENNEQFF
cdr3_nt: TGTGCCAGCAGTCTGACGGAGAACAATGAGCAGTTCTTC

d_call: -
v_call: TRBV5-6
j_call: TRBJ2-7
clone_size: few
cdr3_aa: CASSLLGRYYEQYF
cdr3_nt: TGTGCCAGCAGCTTGTTGGGACGGTACTACGAGCAGTACTTC

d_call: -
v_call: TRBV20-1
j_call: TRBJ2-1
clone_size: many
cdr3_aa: CSANPIGDYNEQFF
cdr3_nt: TGCAGTGCCAACCCGATAGGGGACTACAATGAGCAGTTCTTC

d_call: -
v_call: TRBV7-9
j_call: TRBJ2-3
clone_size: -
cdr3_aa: CASSSTTSRDSTDTQYF
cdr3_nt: TGTGCCAGCAGCTCTACCACTAGCCGAGACAGCACAGATACGCAGTATTTT

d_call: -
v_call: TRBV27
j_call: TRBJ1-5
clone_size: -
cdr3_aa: CASSTQGYRQPQHF
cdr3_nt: TGTGCCAGCAGCACACAGGGTTATCGACAGCCCCAGCATTTT

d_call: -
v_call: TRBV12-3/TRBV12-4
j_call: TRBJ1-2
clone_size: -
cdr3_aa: CASSFFPDSHGYTF
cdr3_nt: TGTGCCAGCAGTTTTTTCCCTGACAGTCATGGCTACACCTTC

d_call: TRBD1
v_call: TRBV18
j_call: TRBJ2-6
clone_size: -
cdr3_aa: CASSSRGPGANVLTF
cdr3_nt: TGTGCCAGCTCATCCAGGGGGCCTGGGGCCAACGTCCTGACTTTC

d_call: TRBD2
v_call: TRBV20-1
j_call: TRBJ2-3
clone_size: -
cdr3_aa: CSARDLGLAGGPGTDTQYF
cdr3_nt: TGCAGTGCTAGAGATTTGGGACTAGCGGGGGGGCCTGGCACAGATACGCAGTATTTT

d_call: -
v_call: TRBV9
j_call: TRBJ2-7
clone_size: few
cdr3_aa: CASSVGAGSYEQYF
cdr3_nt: TGTGCCAGCAGCGTAGGGGCGGGCTCCTACGAGCAGTACTTC

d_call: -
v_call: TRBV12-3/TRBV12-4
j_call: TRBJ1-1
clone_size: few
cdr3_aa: CASSSTVPTEAFF
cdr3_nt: TGTGCCAGCAGTTCGACGGTACCCACTGAAGCTTTCTTT

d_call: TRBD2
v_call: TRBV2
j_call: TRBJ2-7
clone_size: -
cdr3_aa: CASSPGTSGRSYEQYF
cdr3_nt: TGTGCCAGCAGCCCCGGGACTAGCGGGAGGTCCTACGAGCAGTACTTC

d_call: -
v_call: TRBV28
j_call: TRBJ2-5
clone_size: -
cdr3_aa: CASSFRRTALQETQYF
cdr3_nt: TGTGCCAGCAGTTTCCGCAGGACTGCCCTCCAAGAGACCCAGTACTTC

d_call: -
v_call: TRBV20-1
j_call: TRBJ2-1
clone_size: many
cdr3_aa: CSASPNNEQFF
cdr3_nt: TGCAGTGCTAGCCCGAACAATGAGCAGTTCTTC

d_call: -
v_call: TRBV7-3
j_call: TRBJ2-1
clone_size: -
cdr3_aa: CDSSKIQGLSYNEQFF
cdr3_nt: TGTGACAGCAGCAAAATCCAGGGATTATCCTACAATGAGCAGTTCTTC

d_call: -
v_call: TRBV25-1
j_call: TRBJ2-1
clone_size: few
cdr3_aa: CASSEYTGRTYNEQFF
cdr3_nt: TGTGCCAGCAGTGAATACACAGGGCGAACATACAATGAGCAGTTCTTC

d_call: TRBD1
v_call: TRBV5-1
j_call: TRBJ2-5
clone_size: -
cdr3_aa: CASSSTGGGKTQYF
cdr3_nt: TGCGCCAGCAGCTCGACAGGGGGCGGAAAGACCCAGTACTTC